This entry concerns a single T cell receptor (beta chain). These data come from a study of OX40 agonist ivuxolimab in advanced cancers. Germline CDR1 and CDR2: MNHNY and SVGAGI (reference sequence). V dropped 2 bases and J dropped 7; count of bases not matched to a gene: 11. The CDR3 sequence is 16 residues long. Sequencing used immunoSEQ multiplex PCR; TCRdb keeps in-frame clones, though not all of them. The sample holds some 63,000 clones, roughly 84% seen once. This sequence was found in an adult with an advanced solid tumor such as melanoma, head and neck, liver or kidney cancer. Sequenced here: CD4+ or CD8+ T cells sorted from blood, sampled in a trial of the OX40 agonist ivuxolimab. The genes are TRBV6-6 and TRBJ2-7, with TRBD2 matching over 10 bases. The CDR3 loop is CASSYGPSGRVREQYF. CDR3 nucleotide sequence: TGTGCCAGCAGTTACGGGCCTAGCGGGAGAGTTAGGGAGCAGTACTTC.